The following is a T cell receptor beta chain sequence with its context. Produced via immunoSEQ multiplex PCR; TCRdb's table is partial and in-frame only. Of about 140,000 clones in the sample, approximately 78% are singletons; the top ten hold less than 4.5%. This sample is part of a study of blood T cell repertoires in COVID-19. Study-level information: Acute and convalescent COVID-19 specimens originated in the United States, Italy and Spain.

There are 14 residues in the CDR3. Germline assignment: CDR1 SEHNR and CDR2 FQNEAQ (reference sequence). V gave up 4 bases and J gave up 0 bases, with 9 bases separating them. Sequenced: peripheral blood. The chain couples TRBV7-9 to TRBJ2-5; D is unresolved. The origin of this receptor is a woman of 80 years or more with acute or convalescent COVID-19. In DNA, the CDR3 is TGTGCCAGCAGCTCGAGGCGGAACCAAGAGACCCAGTACTTC. Translating it yields CASSSRRNQETQYF.